This T cell receptor (beta chain) was sequenced for a study of control samples from healthy donors and cancer patients. The CDR3 has 17 residues. Trimming cost V 2 bases and J 3 bases, with 17 bases left between them. Germline V CDR1 and CDR2: KGHSH, LQKENI. Generated by immunoSEQ multiplex PCR, the TCRdb table keeps only in-frame clones and is missing some. The sample has about 110,000 clones, 90% seen once. The chain employs TRBV18 and TRBJ2-1; possibly TRBD1 for D (6 bases). This TCR was recovered from a human donor in good health. The donor label of this sample is uncertain. Input material: blood. Written as DNA, the CDR3 is TGTGCCAGCTCACCAGGACTTGGTGGGGGCGGCTACAATGAGCAGTTCTTC. Protein: CASSPGLGGGGYNEQFF.